This note documents a single T cell receptor beta chain sequence. Its specificity is unknown. From germline, CDR1 is SGHRS and CDR2 YFSETQ. The CDR3 loop spans 14 amino acids. The V and J ends lost 0 bases and 7 bases, in that order; junction bases with no gene match: 6. The data derive from a study of radiotherapy plus CTLA-4 blockade in lung cancer. Points from the study as a whole: Tumor-origin TCR clones grew in blood after radiotherapy plus ipilimumab.

Those patients who had chemo-refractory metastatic non-small-cell lung cancer were given focal radiation along with CTLA-4 blockade through ipilimumab. Assay: immunoSEQ multiplex PCR; the TCRdb copy retains only in-frame clones and omits some. The sample has 45,000 to 75,000 clones; around 80% are singletons. The clonotype comes from a human donor with non-small cell lung cancer who had a partial response to radiotherapy plus ipilimumab. The specimen comprised peripheral blood, sampled from a patient treated with radiotherapy plus ipilimumab. J is TRBJ2-7 and V is TRBV5-1, with 8 bases fitting TRBD1. The CDR3 nucleotides read TGCGCCAGCAGCTTGGGGCAGGGGGCAAGTGAGCAGTACTTC. Protein product: CASSLGQGASEQYF.